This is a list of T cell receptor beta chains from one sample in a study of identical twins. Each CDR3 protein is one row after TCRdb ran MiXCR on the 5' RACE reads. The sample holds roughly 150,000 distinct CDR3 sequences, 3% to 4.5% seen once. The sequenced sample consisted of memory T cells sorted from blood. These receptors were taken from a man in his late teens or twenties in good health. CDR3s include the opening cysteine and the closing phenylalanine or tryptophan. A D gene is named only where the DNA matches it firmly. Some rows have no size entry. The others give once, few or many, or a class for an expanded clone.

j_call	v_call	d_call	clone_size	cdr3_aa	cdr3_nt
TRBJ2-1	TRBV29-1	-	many	CSVVQGGYNEQFF	TGCAGCGTTGTCCAGGGGGGGTACAATGAGCAGTTCTTC
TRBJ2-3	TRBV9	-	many	CASSVGQRRSSTDTQYF	TGTGCCAGCAGCGTAGGGCAGAGAAGATCTAGCACAGATACGCAGTATTTT
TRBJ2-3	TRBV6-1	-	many	CAISGSPGTDTQYF	TGTGCCATCTCAGGGAGCCCGGGCACAGATACGCAGTATTTT
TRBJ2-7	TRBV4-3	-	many	CASSQEGGSSYEQYF	TGCGCCAGCAGCCAAGAAGGAGGGAGCTCCTACGAGCAGTACTTC
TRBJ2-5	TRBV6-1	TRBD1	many	CASSPLTGSTETQYF	TGTGCCAGCAGTCCTCTGACAGGGTCGACAGAGACCCAGTACTTC
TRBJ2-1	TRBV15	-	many	CATSRDRLTTNEQFF	TGTGCCACCAGCAGGGACCGACTGACCACCAATGAGCAGTTCTTC
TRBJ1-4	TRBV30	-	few	CAWSVIGRGGEKLFF	TGTGCCTGGAGTGTTATTGGCAGGGGAGGTGAAAAACTGTTTTTT
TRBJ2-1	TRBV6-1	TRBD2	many	CASSEGGGTSGKQFF	TGTGCCAGCAGTGAAGGTGGAGGGACTAGCGGAAAGCAGTTCTTC
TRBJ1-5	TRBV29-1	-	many	CSVGDIAGQPQHF	TGCAGCGTTGGCGACATCGCGGGTCAGCCCCAGCATTTT
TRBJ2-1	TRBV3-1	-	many	CASSPTISSSYNEQFF	TGTGCCAGCAGCCCGACCATTTCCAGCTCCTACAATGAGCAGTTCTTC
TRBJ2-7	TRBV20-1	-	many	CSGNPVTASYEQYF	TGCAGTGGCAACCCGGTGACAGCTTCCTACGAGCAGTACTTC
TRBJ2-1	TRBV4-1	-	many	CASSQVELVSYNEQFF	TGCGCCAGCAGCCAAGTGGAACTAGTCTCGTACAATGAGCAGTTCTTC
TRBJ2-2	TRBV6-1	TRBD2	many	CASIGTSGRGNTGELFF	TGTGCCAGCATAGGGACTAGCGGGAGGGGAAACACCGGGGAGCTGTTTTTT
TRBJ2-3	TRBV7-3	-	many	CASSTDGTSTDTQYF	TGTGCCAGCAGCACGGACGGAACTAGCACAGATACGCAGTATTTT
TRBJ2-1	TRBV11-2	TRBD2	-	CASSQREFLNEQFF	TGTGCCAGCAGCCAGCGGGAGTTCCTAAATGAGCAGTTCTTC
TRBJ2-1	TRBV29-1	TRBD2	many	CSGERDSSYNEQFF	TGCAGCGGGGAGCGGGATAGCTCCTACAATGAGCAGTTCTTC
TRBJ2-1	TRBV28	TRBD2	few	CASLTSGRSNEQFF	TGTGCCAGCCTGACTAGCGGGAGGTCCAATGAGCAGTTCTTC